Detailed here is one T cell receptor beta chain. Its matching antigen is unknown. The data were obtained in a study of monozygotic twins with inflammatory bowel disease. Study outcomes and limitations: Evidence did not back any single strong signal or clonotype linked to IBD.

Using the 5' RACE reads, TCRdb records one entry per CDR3 protein without DNA. The sample has approximately 340,000 distinct CDR3 sequences. The sequenced material came from blood. The sequence was obtained from a human donor with ulcerative colitis or Crohn's disease, or a healthy co-twin of an affected twin (not recorded which).

CDR3 region: CASSSDPTGAGELFF. This chain joins TRBV11-2 and TRBJ2-2; TCRdb proposes TRBD1, but this gene call is untestable without DNA. Germline loops: CDR1 SGHAT, CDR2 FQNNGV. The CDR3 totals 15 residues. Using reference TRBV11-2 and TRBJ2-2 for the parts outside the CDR3, the full variable domain is EAGVAQSPRYKIIEKRQSVAFWCNPISGHATLYWYQQILGQGPKLLIQFQNNGVVDDSQLPKDRFSAERLKGVDSTLKIQPAKLEDSAVYLCASSSDPTGAGELFFGEGSRLTVL.